This TCR beta chain was captured by sequencing in a study of blood T cell repertoires in COVID-19. The length of the CDR3 is 15 residues. The ends were cut back, 2 bases at V and 4 bases at J, with 14 bases in the middle. Per germline, CDR1 SGHVS and CDR2 FQNEAQ. The table came from immunoSEQ multiplex PCR; TCRdb's copy has only in-frame clones and leaves some out. The repertoire has hundreds of thousands of clones, about nine tenths of them found once; the top ten carry roughly 1.7%. This receptor was obtained from a man aged 35 to 55 who had recovered from COVID-19. The gene calls are TRBV7-8 and TRBJ1-1; D is undetermined. Sample: PBMCs or T cells enriched from blood (not recorded which). The CDR3 here is CASSLTLTGGTEAFF. CDR3 sequence (DNA): TGTGCCAGCAGCTTAACCTTAACGGGTGGCACTGAAGCTTTCTTT.